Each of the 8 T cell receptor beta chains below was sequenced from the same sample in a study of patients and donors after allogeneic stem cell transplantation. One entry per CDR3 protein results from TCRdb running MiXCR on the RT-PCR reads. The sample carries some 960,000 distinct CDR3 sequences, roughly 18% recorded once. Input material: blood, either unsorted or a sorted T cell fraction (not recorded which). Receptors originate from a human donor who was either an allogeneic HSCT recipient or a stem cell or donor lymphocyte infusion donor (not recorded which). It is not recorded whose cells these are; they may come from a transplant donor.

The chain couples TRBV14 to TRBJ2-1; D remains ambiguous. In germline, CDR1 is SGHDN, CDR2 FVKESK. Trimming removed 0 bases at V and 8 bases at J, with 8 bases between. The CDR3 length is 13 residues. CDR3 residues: CASSQEPPHEQFF. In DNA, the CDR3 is TGTGCCAGCAGCCAAGAGCCCCCCCATGAGCAGTTCTTC.

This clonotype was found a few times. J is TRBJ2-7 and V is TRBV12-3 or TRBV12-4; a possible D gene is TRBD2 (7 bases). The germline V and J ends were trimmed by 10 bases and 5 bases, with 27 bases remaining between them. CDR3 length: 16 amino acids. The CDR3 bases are TGTGCCACCGAAACAGGGAGGGTTCGGGGAAGTGACGAGCAGTACTTC. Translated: CATETGRVRGSDEQYF.

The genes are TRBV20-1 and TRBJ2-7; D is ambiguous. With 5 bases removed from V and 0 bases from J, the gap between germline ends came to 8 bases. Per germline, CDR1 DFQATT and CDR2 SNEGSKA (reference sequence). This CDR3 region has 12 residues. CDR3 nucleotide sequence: TGCAGTGCTCAACAAAGCTCCTACGAGCAGTACTTC. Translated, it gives CSAQQSSYEQYF.

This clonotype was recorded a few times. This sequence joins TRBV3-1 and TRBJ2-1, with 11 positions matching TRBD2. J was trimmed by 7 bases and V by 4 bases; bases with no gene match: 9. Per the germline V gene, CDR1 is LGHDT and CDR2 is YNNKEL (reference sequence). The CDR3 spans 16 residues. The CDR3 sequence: CASSRERGLADNEQFF. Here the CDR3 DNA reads TGTGCCAGCAGCCGCGAAAGGGGACTAGCGGATAATGAGCAGTTCTTC.

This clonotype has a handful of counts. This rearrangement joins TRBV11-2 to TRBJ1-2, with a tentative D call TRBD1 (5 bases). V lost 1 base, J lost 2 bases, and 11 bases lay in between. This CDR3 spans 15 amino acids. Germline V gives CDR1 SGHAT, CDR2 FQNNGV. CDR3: CASSLGQLGNYGYTF. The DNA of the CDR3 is TGTGCCAGCAGCTTAGGACAGCTAGGGAACTATGGCTACACCTTC. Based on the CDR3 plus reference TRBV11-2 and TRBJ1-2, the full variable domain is EAGVAQSPRYKIIEKRQSVAFWCNPISGHATLYWYQQILGQGPKLLIQFQNNGVVDDSQLPKDRFSAERLKGVDSTLKIQPAKLEDSAVYLCASSLGQLGNYGYTFGSGTRLTVV.

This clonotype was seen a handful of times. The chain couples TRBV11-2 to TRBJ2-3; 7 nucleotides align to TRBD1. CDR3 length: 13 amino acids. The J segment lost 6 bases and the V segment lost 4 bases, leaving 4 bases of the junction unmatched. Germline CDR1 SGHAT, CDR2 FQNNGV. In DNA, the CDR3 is TGTGCCAGCAGCTCCACAGGGGTCGATACGCAGTATTTT. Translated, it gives CASSSTGVDTQYF.

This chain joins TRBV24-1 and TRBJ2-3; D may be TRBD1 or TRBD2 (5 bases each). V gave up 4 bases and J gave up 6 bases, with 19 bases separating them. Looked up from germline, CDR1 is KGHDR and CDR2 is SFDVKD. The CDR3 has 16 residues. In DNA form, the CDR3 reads TGTGCCACCAGTGACCCCGCCGGGGACGAGGGGGATACGCAGTATTTT. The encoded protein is CATSDPAGDEGDTQYF.

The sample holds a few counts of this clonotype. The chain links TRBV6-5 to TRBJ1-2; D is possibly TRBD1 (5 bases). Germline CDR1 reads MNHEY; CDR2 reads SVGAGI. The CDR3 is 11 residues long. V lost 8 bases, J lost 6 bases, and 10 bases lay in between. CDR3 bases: TGTGCCAGCGGGCAGGGCGATGGCTACACCTTC. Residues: CASGQGDGYTF.